This is a list of T cell receptor beta chains from one sample in a study of T cells in Graves' hyperthyroidism and ophthalmopathy. TCRdb redid the calling of the multiplex PCR reads with MiXCR, one entry per CDR3 protein. Here the sample spans about 600,000 distinct CDR3 sequences, roughly 14% being singletons. Sequencing input: blood. These receptors came from a woman aged 45-59 years with Graves' ophthalmopathy. The CDR3 runs from the conserved cysteine through the conserved F or W. A D gene is named only where the DNA matches it firmly. The listing skips clone size in some rows; elsewhere it reads once, few, many or a size class.

>TRBD2|many|TRBJ2-5|TRBV24-1
TGTGCCACCAGTGAGAGTCTAGCGGGAGTAAGAGAGACCCAGTACTTC
CATSESLAGVRETQYF
>NA|NA|TRBJ1-1|TRBV18
TGTGCCAGCTCACCGTCCGGTGAAGCTTTCTTT
CASSPSGEAFF
>NA|many|TRBJ2-1|TRBV28
TGTGCCAGCAGTATCCTAGCGAATGAGCAGTTCTTC
CASSILANEQFF
>NA|many|TRBJ2-2|TRBV27
TGTGCCAGCAGTTTATCCGTCACCGGGGAGCTGTTTTTT
CASSLSVTGELFF
>TRBD1|many|TRBJ2-2|TRBV7-8
TGTGCCAGCAGCTCCGGGACAGGGGGCCTCGGGGAGCTGTTTTTT
CASSSGTGGLGELFF
>TRBD1|many|TRBJ1-1|TRBV20-1
TGCAGTGCCCACCGGGACAGGGGAGAAGCTTTCTTT
CSAHRDRGEAFF
>TRBD1|NA|TRBJ1-2|TRBV6-1
TGTGCCAGCAGTGTTGGGGGACAGGGTCTCTATGGCTACACCTTC
CASSVGGQGLYGYTF
>NA|many|TRBJ2-7|TRBV30
TGTGCCTGGAGTTTTGGGTCTTACTACGAGCAGTACTTC
CAWSFGSYYEQYF
>TRBD1|many|TRBJ2-1|TRBV2
TGTGCCAGCAAAGGCCCAGGGGGCTCCTACAATGAGCAGTTCTTC
CASKGPGGSYNEQFF
>NA|many|TRBJ1-1|TRBV6-5
TGTGCCAGCAGTTACTCCCCCAGATCCATGAACACTGAAGCTTTCTTT
CASSYSPRSMNTEAFF
>NA|few|TRBJ2-2|TRBV7-8
TGTGCCAGCAGCTTGACGGGACTGGGGGCCGGGGAGCTGTTTTTT
CASSLTGLGAGELFF
>NA|NA|TRBJ1-2|TRBV2
TGTGCCAGCAGTTTGGGGCATAATATGTATGGCTACACCTTC
CASSLGHNMYGYTF
>TRBD2|NA|TRBJ2-1|TRBV28
TGTGCCAGCAGTTTATTATGGCTAGCGGGAGGGCCGAATGAGCAGTTCTTC
CASSLLWLAGGPNEQFF
>NA|once|TRBJ2-2|TRBV27
TGTGCCAGCAGTTTATCGTGGCGGGTGAACACCGGGGAGCTGTTTTTT
CASSLSWRVNTGELFF
>TRBD2|few|TRBJ2-1|TRBV7-9
TGTGCCAGCAGCTCAGGACTAGCGGGAGTCCATGAGCAGTTCTTC
CASSSGLAGVHEQFF
>TRBD2|few|TRBJ2-5|TRBV20-1
TGCAGTACTAGGGGAATGGGACTAGCGGAAGAGACCCAGTACTTC
CSTRGMGLAEETQYF
>NA|many|TRBJ2-7|TRBV28
TGTGCCAGCAGAATAACCCCGGGCTCCTACGAGCAGTACTTC
CASRITPGSYEQYF
>TRBD2|NA|TRBJ2-7|TRBV20-1
TGCAGTGCTGTGGGACTAGCAATCTACGAGCAGTACTTC
CSAVGLAIYEQYF
>NA|few|TRBJ2-2|TRBV4-2
TGTGCCAGCAGCCAAGATATTTCGAACACCGGGGAGCTGTTTTTT
CASSQDISNTGELFF
>NA|NA|TRBJ2-7|TRBV20-1
TGCAGTGCTAGAGTCGACAGCTTCTCCTACGAGCAGTACTTC
CSARVDSFSYEQYF
>NA|NA|TRBJ1-5|TRBV7-9
TGTGCCAGCAGCTTAGAGGCCGGGCCGGGCCAGCCCCAGCATTTT
CASSLEAGPGQPQHF